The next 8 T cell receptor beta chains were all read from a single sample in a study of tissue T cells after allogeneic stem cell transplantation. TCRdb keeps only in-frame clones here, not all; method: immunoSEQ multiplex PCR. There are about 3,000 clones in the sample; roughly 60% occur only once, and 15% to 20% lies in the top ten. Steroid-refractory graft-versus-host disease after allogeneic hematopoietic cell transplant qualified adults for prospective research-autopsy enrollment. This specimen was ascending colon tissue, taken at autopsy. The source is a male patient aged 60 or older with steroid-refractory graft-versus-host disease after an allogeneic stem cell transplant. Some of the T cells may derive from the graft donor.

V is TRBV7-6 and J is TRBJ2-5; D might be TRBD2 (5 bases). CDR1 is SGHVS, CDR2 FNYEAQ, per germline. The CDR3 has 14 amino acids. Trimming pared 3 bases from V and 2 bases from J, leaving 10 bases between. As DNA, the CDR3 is TGTGCCAGCAGCTTTGGCGGGCCACAAGAGACCCAGTACTTC. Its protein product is CASSFGGPQETQYF. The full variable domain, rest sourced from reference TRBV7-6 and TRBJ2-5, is GAGVSQSPRYKVTKRGQDVALRCDPISGHVSLYWYRQALGQGPEFLTYFNYEAQQDKSGLPNDRFSAERPEGSISTLTIQRTEQRDSAMYRCASSFGGPQETQYFGPGTRLLVL.

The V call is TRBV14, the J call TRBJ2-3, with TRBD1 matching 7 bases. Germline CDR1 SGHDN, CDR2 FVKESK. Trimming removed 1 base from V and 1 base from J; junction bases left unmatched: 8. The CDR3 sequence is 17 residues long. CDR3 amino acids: CASSQAAGGRGTDTQYF. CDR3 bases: TGTGCCAGCAGCCAAGCGGCAGGGGGTCGCGGCACAGATACGCAGTATTTT.

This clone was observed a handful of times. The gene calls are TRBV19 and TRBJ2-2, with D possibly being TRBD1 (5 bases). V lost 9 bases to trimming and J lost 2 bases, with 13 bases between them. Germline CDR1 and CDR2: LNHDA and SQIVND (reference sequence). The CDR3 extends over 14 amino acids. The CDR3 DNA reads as TGTGCCAGCGGCCAGACAGTAAACACCGGGGAGCTGTTTTTT. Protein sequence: CASGQTVNTGELFF.

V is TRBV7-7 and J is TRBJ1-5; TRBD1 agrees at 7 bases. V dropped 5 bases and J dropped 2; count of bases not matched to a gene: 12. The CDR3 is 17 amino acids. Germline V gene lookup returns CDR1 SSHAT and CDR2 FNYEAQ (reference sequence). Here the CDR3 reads CASSPVGQGVRNQPQHF. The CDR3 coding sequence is TGTGCCAGCAGCCCAGTGGGGCAGGGGGTCCGCAATCAGCCCCAGCATTTT.

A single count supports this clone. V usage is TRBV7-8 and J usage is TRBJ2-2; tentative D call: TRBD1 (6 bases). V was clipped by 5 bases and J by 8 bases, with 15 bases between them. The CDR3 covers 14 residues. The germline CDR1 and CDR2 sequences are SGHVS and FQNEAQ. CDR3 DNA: TGTGCCAGCAGCCCCAACGTAGGGGGAGGGGAGCTGTTTTTT. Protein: CASSPNVGGGELFF.

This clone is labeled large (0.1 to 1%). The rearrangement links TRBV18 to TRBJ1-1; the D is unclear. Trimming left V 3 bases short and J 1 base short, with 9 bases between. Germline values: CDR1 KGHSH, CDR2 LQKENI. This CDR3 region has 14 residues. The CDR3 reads CASSPTAGNTEAFF. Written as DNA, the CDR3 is TGTGCCAGCTCACCGACGGCGGGGAACACTGAAGCTTTCTTT. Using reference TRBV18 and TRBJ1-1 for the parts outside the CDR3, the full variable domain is NAGVMQNPRHLVRRRGQEARLRCSPMKGHSHVYWYRQLPEEGLKFMVYLQKENIIDESGMPKERFSAEFPKEGPSILRIQQVVRGDSAAYFCASSPTAGNTEAFFGQGTRLTVV.

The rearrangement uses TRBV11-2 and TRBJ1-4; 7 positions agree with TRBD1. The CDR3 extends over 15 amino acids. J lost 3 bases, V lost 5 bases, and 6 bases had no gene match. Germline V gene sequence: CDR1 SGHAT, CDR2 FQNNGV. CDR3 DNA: TGTGCCAGCAGCCGCACAGGGGAAGCTAATGAAAAACTGTTTTTT. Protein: CASSRTGEANEKLFF.

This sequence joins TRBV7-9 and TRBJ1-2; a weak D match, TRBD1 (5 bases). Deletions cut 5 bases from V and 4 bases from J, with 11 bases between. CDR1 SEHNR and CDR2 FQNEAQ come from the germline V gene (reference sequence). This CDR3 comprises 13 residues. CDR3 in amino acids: CASSKGAIYGYTF. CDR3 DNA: TGTGCCAGCAGCAAAGGGGCAATCTATGGCTACACCTTC.